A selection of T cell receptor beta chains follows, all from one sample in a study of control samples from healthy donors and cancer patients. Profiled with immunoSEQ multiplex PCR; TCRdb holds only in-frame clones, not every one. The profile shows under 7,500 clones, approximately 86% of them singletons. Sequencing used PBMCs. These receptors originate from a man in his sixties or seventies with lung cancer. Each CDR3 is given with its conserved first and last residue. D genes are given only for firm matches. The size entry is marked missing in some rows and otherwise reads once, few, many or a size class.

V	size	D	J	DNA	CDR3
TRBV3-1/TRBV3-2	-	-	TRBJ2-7	TGTGCCAGCAGCCAAGGAAGTGGTGGCGAGCAGTACTTC	CASSQGSGGEQYF
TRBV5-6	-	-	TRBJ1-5	TGTGCCAGCAGCTTGTGGGGATCCCTCAATCAGCCCCAGCATTTT	CASSLWGSLNQPQHF
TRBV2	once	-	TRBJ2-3	TGTGCCAAGCAGAGGGGCGGGATCGGACGCACAGATACGCAGTATTTT	CAKQRGGIGRTDTQYF
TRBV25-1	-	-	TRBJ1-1	TGTGCCAGCAGGAGAGGCGGGTCCATGAACACTGAAGCTTTCTTT	CASRRGGSMNTEAFF
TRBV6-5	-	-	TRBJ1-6	TGTGCCAGCAGCTCGGACAGTTATAATTCACCCCTCCACTTT	CASSSDSYNSPLHF
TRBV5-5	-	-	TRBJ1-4	TGTGCCAGCAGCACCTCAGGAAGCCGGGTTAATGAAAAACTGTTTTTT	CASSTSGSRVNEKLFF
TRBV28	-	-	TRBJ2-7	TGTGCCAGCACCGGGACGGGCCGGTACGAGCAGTACTTC	CASTGTGRYEQYF
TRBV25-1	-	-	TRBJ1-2	TGTGCCAGCAGGGCTACCGGGCTATTCCATGGCTACACCTTC	CASRATGLFHGYTF
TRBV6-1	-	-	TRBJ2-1	TGTGCCAGCAGTGAAAGCAGAAACAATGAGCAGTTCTTC	CASSESRNNEQFF
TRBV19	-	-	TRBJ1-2	TGTGCCACCCAAAGAAACGGCCCTAACTATGGCTACACCTTC	CATQRNGPNYGYTF
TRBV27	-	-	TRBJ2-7	TGTGCCAGCAGTTTACGGGGGCCGGTAGGGACTTTATACGAGCAGTACTTC	CASSLRGPVGTLYEQYF
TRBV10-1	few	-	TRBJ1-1	TGCGCCAGCATCGTACCGGGAGAGGAGGGAACTGAAGCTTTCTTT	CASIVPGEEGTEAFF
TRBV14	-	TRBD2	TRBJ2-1	TGTGCCAGCAGCCAAGACCCGGGAGGGTCGGTTACCCGTGAGCAGTTCTTC	CASSQDPGGSVTREQFF
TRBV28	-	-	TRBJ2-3	TGTGCCAGCAGTTTCGTGCCTGTCGGACTAAGCACAGATACGCAGTATTTT	CASSFVPVGLSTDTQYF
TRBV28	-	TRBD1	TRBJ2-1	TGTGCCAGCAGTTTATTAGGGACAGATTACAATGAGCAGTTCTTC	CASSLLGTDYNEQFF
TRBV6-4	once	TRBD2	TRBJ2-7	TGTGCCAGCAGTTTTCTAGCGGGAGGGCCCTACGAGCAGTACTTC	CASSFLAGGPYEQYF
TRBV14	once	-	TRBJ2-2	TGTGCCAGCAGCCAAAGAACAGCGGGTTATCCCGGGGAGCTGTTTTTT	CASSQRTAGYPGELFF
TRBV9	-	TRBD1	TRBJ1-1	TGTGCCAGCAGCGTGGGGACAGGGGCGAACACTGAAGCTTTCTTT	CASSVGTGANTEAFF
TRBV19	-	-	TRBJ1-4	TGTGCCAGTACCATGTATGGGGCGGCGGAAAAACTGTTTTTT	CASTMYGAAEKLFF
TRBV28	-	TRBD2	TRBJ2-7	TGTGCCAGCAGTGTCATAGGGTTATCTAGCGGGAGTAATTCCTACGAGCAGTACTTC	CASSVIGLSSGSNSYEQYF
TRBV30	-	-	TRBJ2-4	TGTGCCTGGAGTGATATCCGAAACATTCAGTACTTC	CAWSDIRNIQYF
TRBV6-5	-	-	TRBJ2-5	TGTGCCAGCAGTTACACCGAAGAGACCCAGTACTTC	CASSYTEETQYF
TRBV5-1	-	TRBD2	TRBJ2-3	TGCGCCAGCAGCTTGGCCACTAGCGGGAGTGCAGATACGCAGTATTTT	CASSLATSGSADTQYF
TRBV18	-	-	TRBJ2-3	TGTGCCAGCTCACCTTGGGGAGCGGGCCTCACAGATACGCAGTATTTT	CASSPWGAGLTDTQYF
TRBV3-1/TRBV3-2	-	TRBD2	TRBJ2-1	TGTGTCAGCAGCCTGGATCCCCCTCTAGCGGGAGGGAAGAATGAGCAGTTCTTC	CVSSLDPPLAGGKNEQFF
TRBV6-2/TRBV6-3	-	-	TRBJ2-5	TGTGCCAGCAGCTCGACAGGCCGAGAGACCCAGTACTTC	CASSSTGRETQYF
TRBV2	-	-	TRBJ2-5	TGTGCCAGCAGTGAGGCAGGGGAGGAGACCCAGTACTTC	CASSEAGEETQYF
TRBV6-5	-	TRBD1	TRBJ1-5	TGTGCCAGCAGCCCGGGACAGGGTCAAAATCAGCCCCAGCATTTT	CASSPGQGQNQPQHF
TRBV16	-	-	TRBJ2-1	TGTGCCAGCAGCCCACTCGGGGCAGGGGGGATTGAGCAGTTCTTC	CASSPLGAGGIEQFF
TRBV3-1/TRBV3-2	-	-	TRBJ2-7	TGTGCCAGCAGCCAATTGGGGAGGGAGCAGTACTTC	CASSQLGREQYF
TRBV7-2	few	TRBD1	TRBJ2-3	TGTGCCAGCACTCCAGGGGGCGCGGGCACAGATACGCAGTATTTT	CASTPGGAGTDTQYF
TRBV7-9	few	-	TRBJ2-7	TGTGCCAGCAGCTTGAGGGGCGGCTACGAGCAGTACTTC	CASSLRGGYEQYF
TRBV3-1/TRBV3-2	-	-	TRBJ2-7	TGTGCCAGCAGCCAGAGTGTTTACGAGCAGTACTTC	CASSQSVYEQYF
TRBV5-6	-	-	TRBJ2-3	TGTGCCAGCAGCTTGTGGGGGCCAAGCACAGATACGCAGTATTTT	CASSLWGPSTDTQYF
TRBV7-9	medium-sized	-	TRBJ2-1	TGTGCCAGCAGCTTATCTCTTGACCCAAAGGGCTACAATGAGCAGTTCTTC	CASSLSLDPKGYNEQFF
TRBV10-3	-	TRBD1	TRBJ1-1	TGTGCCATCACGACCGGGACAGAGAACACTGAAGCTTTCTTT	CAITTGTENTEAFF
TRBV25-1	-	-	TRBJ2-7	TGTGCCAGCAGTGCTAGGGCAGGGATAGGGGCCTACGAGCAGTACTTC	CASSARAGIGAYEQYF
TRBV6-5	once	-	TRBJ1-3	TGTGCCAGCAGTTACTCATCCTCAAGAGGATACACCATATATTTT	CASSYSSSRGYTIYF
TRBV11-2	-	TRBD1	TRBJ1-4	TGTGCCAGCAGCGCCCCGGGGACAGGGAATGAAAAACTGTTTTTT	CASSAPGTGNEKLFF
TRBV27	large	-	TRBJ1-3	TGTGCCAGCAGAACGCAGGGTGCTGGAAACACCATATATTTT	CASRTQGAGNTIYF
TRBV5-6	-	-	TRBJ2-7	TGTGCCAGCAGCTTGGGACTAGACGAGCAGTACTTC	CASSLGLDEQYF